This TCR beta chain was found in a study of T cell changes during pregnancy in multiple sclerosis. Produced via immunoSEQ multiplex PCR; TCRdb's table is partial and in-frame only. Of 40,000 to 50,000 clones detected, roughly nine tenths appear once; the ten largest clones hold roughly a tenth. The TCR comes from a female donor with multiple sclerosis, enrolled in a pregnancy study. This material consisted of CD8+ T cells from peripheral blood mononuclear cells, taken after pregnancy.

The CDR3 here is CSVPDTGPTEAFF. In DNA, the CDR3 is TGCAGCGTACCCGATACAGGGCCCACTGAAGCTTTCTTT. The gene calls are TRBV29-1 and TRBJ1-1; tentative D call: TRBD1 (6 bases). The CDR3 covers 13 residues. The V and J ends lost 6 bases and 4 bases respectively, with 15 bases between them. Germline values: CDR1 SQVTM, CDR2 ANQGSEA.